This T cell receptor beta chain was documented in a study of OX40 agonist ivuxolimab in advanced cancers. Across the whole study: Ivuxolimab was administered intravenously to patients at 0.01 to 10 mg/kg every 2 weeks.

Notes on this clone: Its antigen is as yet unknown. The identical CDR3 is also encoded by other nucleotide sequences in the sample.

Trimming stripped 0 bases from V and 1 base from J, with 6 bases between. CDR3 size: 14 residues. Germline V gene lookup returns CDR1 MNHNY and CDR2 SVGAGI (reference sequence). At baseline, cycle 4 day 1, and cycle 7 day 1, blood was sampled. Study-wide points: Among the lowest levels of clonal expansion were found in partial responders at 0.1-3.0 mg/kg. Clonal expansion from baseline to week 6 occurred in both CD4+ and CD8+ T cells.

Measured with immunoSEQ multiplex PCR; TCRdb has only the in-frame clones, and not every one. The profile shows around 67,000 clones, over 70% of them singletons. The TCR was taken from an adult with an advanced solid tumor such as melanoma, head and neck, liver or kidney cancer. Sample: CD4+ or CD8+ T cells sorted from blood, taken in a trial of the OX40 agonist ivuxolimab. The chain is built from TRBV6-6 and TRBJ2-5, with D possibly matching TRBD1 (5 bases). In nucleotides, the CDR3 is TGTGCCAGCAGTTACTCGACAGCCCAAGAGACCCAGTACTTC. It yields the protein CASSYSTAQETQYF.